This T cell receptor beta chain was captured in a study of long-term antiretroviral therapy in people with HIV. Findings and limits, study-wide: Blood draws took place between about 2003 and 2017 and possibly involved older ART regimens. In samples taken after ART, diversity increased but remained below transplant donor control levels.

Survey-level resolution applied to immunoSEQ assay v3.0. Sequenced by immunoSEQ multiplex PCR; TCRdb stores in-frame clones only, minus some. The profile shows 25,000 to 35,000 clones, around 96% of them singletons. Germline V lookup: CDR1 SEHNR, CDR2 FQNEAQ (reference sequence). Trimming pared 7 bases from V and 5 bases from J, leaving 15 bases between. This CDR3 spans 15 amino acids. Concerning this clone itself: Its antigen remains unidentified.

The receptor was isolated from a man aged 25 to 45 with HIV. J is TRBJ1-6 and V is TRBV7-9, with a weak D call TRBD1 (5 bases). Specimen: unsorted PBMCs, collected approximately 6.6 years after starting antiretroviral therapy. The CDR3: CASTPFRDNNSPLHF. CDR3 DNA sequence: TGTGCCAGCACCCCCTTCAGGGATAATAATTCACCCCTCCACTTT.